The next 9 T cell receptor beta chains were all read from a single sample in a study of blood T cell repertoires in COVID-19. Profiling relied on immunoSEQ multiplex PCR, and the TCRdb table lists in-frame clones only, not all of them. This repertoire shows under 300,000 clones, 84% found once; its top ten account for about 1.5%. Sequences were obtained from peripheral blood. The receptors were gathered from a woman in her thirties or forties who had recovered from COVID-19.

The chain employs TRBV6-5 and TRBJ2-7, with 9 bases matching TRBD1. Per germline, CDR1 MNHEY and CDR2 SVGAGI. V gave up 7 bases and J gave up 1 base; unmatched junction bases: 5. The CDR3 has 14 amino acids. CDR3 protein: CASKGGTGSYEQYF. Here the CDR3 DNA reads TGTGCCAGCAAGGGCGGGACAGGGTCCTACGAGCAGTACTTC.

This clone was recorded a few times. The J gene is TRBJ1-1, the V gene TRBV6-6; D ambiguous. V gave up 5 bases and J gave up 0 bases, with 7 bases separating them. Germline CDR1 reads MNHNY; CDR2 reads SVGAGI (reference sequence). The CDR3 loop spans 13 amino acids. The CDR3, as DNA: TGTGCCAGCAGTGCTAATATGAACACTGAAGCTTTCTTT. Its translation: CASSANMNTEAFF.

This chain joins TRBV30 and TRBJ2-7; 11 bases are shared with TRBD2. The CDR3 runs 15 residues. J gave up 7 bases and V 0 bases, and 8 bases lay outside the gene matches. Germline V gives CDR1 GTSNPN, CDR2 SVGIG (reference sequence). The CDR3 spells CAWSVLSGGAREQYF. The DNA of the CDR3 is TGTGCCTGGAGTGTACTTAGCGGGGGGGCTCGGGAGCAGTACTTC.

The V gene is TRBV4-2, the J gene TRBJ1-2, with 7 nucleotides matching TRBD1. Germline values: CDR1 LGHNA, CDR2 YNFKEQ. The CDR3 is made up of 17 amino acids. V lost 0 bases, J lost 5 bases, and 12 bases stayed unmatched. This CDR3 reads CASSQDPNRGLWYGYTF. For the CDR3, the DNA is TGTGCCAGCAGCCAAGACCCTAACAGGGGCCTTTGGTATGGCTACACCTTC.

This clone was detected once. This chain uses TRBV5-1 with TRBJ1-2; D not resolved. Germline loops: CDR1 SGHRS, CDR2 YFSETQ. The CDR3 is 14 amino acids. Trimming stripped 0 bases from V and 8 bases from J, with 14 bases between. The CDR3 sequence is CASSLVPTSRGYTF. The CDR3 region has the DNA TGCGCCAGCAGCTTGGTTCCGACATCCCGAGGCTACACCTTC.

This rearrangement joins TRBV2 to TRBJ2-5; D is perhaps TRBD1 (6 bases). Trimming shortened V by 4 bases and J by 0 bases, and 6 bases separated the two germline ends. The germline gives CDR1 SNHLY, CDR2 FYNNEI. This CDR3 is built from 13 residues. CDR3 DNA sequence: TGTGCCAGCAGTGCAGGGGACCAAGAGACCCAGTACTTC. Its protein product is CASSAGDQETQYF.

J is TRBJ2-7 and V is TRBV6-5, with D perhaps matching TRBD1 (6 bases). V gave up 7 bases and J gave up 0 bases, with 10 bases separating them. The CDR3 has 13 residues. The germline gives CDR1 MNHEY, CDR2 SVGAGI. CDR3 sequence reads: CASNTGSSYEQYF. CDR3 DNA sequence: TGTGCCAGCAATACAGGGAGCTCCTACGAGCAGTACTTC.

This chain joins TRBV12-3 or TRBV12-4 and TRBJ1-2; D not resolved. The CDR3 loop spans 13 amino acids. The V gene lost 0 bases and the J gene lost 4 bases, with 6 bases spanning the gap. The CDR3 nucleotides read TGTGCCAGCAGTTTAGCAGCCCGCTATGGCTACACCTTC. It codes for CASSLAARYGYTF.

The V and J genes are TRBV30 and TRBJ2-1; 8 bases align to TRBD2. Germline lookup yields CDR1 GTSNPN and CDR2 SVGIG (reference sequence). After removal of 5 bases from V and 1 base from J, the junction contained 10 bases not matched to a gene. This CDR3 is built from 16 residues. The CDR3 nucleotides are TGTGCCTGGGGACGATTTAGCGGGGTATCCTACAATGAGCAGTTCTTC. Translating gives CAWGRFSGVSYNEQFF. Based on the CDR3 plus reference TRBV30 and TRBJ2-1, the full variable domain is SQTIHQWPATLVQPVGSPLSLECTVEGTSNPNLYWYRQAAGRGLQLLFYSVGIGQISSEVPQNLSASRPQDRQFILSSKKLLLSDSGFYLCAWGRFSGVSYNEQFFGPGTRLTVL.